This T cell receptor (beta chain) was identified during a study of T cell clonality in common variable immunodeficiency. Generated by immunoSEQ multiplex PCR, the TCRdb table keeps only in-frame clones and is missing some. The data show about 30,000 clones, none appearing only once, with about 13% held by the ten largest. Study-level results: CVID patient heterogeneity limited repertoire-clinical complication correlations. Shared TCRbeta clones were fewer between CVID subjects than controls.

Donors gave roughly 4.5 to 8.5 ml heparinized peripheral whole blood. This clone was seen many times. The antigen is unknown. Sequencing ends 3 residues short of the CDR3 end; the germline J gene provides the rest. The germline V gene has CDR1 SQVTM and CDR2 ANQGSEA. The CDR3 contains 13 residues. The chain links TRBV29-1 to TRBJ2-3; D perhaps matches TRBD1 (5 bases). The source of this sequence is a person between 18 and 70 years old in good health. Sample: peripheral blood mononuclear cells. The covered CDR3 bases are TGCAGCGTTGAAAGACAGCCACAAGAGACG. Its protein is CSVERQPQET. Given in full, the CDR3 is CSVERQPQETQYF.